This T cell receptor beta chain originates from a study of identical twins. A single record per CDR3 protein comes from TCRdb applying MiXCR to the 5' RACE reads. The profile covers 570,000 or so distinct CDR3 sequences, with 9.6% appearing a single time and around 3.1% taken by the ten largest. CDR1 MNHEY and CDR2 SMNVEV come from the germline V gene (reference sequence). V lost 2 bases, J lost 10 bases, and 13 bases stayed unmatched. This CDR3 has 18 amino acids. Donors uniformly comprised healthy Caucasians. These data also featured in a second study, about yellow fever vaccine responses in identical twins.

The sequence was obtained from a woman between 18 and 30 years old in good health. Specimen: PBMCs. The V call is TRBV27, the J call TRBJ2-1, with 14 bases aligning to TRBD2. CDR3 sequence: CASSLGPRGLAGVGEQFF. In DNA form, the CDR3 reads TGTGCCAGCAGTTTAGGGCCCCGGGGACTAGCGGGAGTCGGCGAGCAGTTCTTC.